A selection of T cell receptor beta chains follows, all from one sample in a study of blood T cell repertoires in COVID-19. The table came from immunoSEQ multiplex PCR; TCRdb's copy has only in-frame clones and leaves some out. The data show around 75,000 clones, 90% seen once. Source material: peripheral blood. The origin of the receptors is a man aged 45-65 years with acute or convalescent COVID-19. Each CDR3 is given with its conserved first and last residue. The D gene is left open where the match is weak. The size entry is marked missing in some rows and otherwise reads once, few, many or a size class.

CDR3: CSVAATSGRRTGELFF; DNA: TGCAGCGTTGCCGCAACTAGCGGGAGACGGACCGGGGAGCTGTTTTTT; J: TRBJ2-2; V: TRBV29-1; size: .; D: TRBD2
CDR3: CASSLGWGTVQNTKAFF; DNA: TGTGCCAGCAGCTTAGGGTGGGGGACAGTACAGAACACTAAAGCTTTCTTT; J: TRBJ1-1; V: TRBV7-9; size: .; D: TRBD1
CDR3: CASSGRQGNSPLHF; DNA: TGTGCCAGCAGTGGCCGACAGGGAAATTCACCCCTCCACTTT; J: TRBJ1-6; V: TRBV2; size: .; D: TRBD1
CDR3: CASSAFSGTGTYEQYF; DNA: TGTGCCAGCAGTGCCTTTTCCGGGACAGGAACCTACGAGCAGTACTTC; J: TRBJ2-7; V: TRBV27; size: .; D: TRBD1
CDR3: CASSPSGLGTEQFF; DNA: TGTGCCAGCAGCCCTTCGGGACTTGGAACTGAGCAGTTCTTC; J: TRBJ2-1; V: TRBV7-9; size: .; D: .
CDR3: CASSYQGTPNYGYTF; DNA: TGTGCCAGCAGTTACCAGGGGACACCTAACTATGGCTACACCTTC; J: TRBJ1-2; V: TRBV6-2/TRBV6-3; size: .; D: .
CDR3: CASSTGGTGKVEQYF; DNA: TGCGCCAGCAGCACCGGGGGGACAGGGAAAGTCGAGCAGTACTTC; J: TRBJ2-7; V: TRBV5-1; size: .; D: TRBD1
CDR3: CAISDGSYGYTF; DNA: TGTGCCATCAGTGATGGCAGCTATGGCTACACCTTC; J: TRBJ1-2; V: TRBV10-3; size: few; D: .
CDR3: CSVEGQGNTEAFF; DNA: TGCAGCGTTGAAGGGCAGGGGAACACTGAAGCTTTCTTT; J: TRBJ1-1; V: TRBV29-1; size: .; D: .
CDR3: CASSPTGSPTQYF; DNA: TGTGCCAGCAGCCCCACAGGGTCCCCGACCCAGTACTTC; J: TRBJ2-5; V: TRBV2; size: .; D: .
CDR3: CASSLGGTLEAFF; DNA: TGCGCCAGCAGCTTAGGCGGGACCCTTGAAGCTTTCTTT; J: TRBJ1-1; V: TRBV5-1; size: .; D: .
CDR3: CASSKGGHLATNEKLFF; DNA: TGTGCCAGCAGCAAAGGGGGACACCTTGCAACTAATGAAAAACTGTTTTTT; J: TRBJ1-4; V: TRBV21-1; size: .; D: .
CDR3: CASSQANFDSYNEQFF; DNA: TGCGCCAGCAGCCAAGCTAACTTTGACTCCTACAATGAGCAGTTCTTC; J: TRBJ2-1; V: TRBV4-3; size: .; D: .
CDR3: CASSVSPKLQGDLYGYTF; DNA: TGTGCCAGCAGCGTATCGCCAAAGTTACAGGGCGACCTCTATGGCTACACCTTC; J: TRBJ1-2; V: TRBV9; size: .; D: .
CDR3: CASSLGQGGSPLHF; DNA: TGTGCCAGCAGCTTGGGACAGGGAGGTTCACCCCTCCACTTT; J: TRBJ1-6; V: TRBV11-2; size: .; D: TRBD1
CDR3: CASSQLAGVNNEQFF; DNA: TGCGCCAGCAGCCAACTAGCGGGAGTAAACAATGAGCAGTTCTTC; J: TRBJ2-1; V: TRBV4-1; size: .; D: TRBD2
CDR3: CASSQEDRGSYEQYF; DNA: TGCGCCAGCAGCCAGGAGGACAGGGGATCCTACGAGCAGTACTTC; J: TRBJ2-7; V: TRBV4-1; size: once; D: TRBD1
CDR3: CASNGEGGELFF; DNA: TGTGCCAGTAACGGGGAGGGAGGGGAGCTGTTTTTT; J: TRBJ2-2; V: TRBV19; size: .; D: TRBD2
CDR3: CASGPGLVFPDTQYF; DNA: TGTGCTAGTGGTCCGGGACTAGTTTTTCCTGATACGCAGTATTTT; J: TRBJ2-3; V: TRBV12-5; size: .; D: TRBD2
CDR3: CASSQEIGKIADTQYF; DNA: TGCGCCAGCAGCCAAGAAATCGGTAAAATCGCAGATACGCAGTATTTT; J: TRBJ2-3; V: TRBV4-3; size: .; D: .
CDR3: CATSTPSGLPSYEQYF; DNA: TGTGCCACCAGCACCCCGTCAGGTCTCCCCTCCTACGAGCAGTACTTC; J: TRBJ2-7; V: TRBV24-1; size: few; D: .
CDR3: CASSSTPGRTEAFF; DNA: TGTGCCAGCAGTTCGACACCTGGGCGCACTGAAGCTTTCTTT; J: TRBJ1-1; V: TRBV27; size: .; D: .
CDR3: CATSEMRDTGELFF; DNA: TGTGCCACCAGTGAAATGCGGGACACCGGGGAGCTGTTTTTT; J: TRBJ2-2; V: TRBV24-1; size: .; D: .
CDR3: CASSLGLLAGRGEQYF; DNA: TGTGCCAGCAGCTTAGGCCTACTAGCGGGAAGGGGCGAGCAGTACTTC; J: TRBJ2-7; V: TRBV7-2; size: .; D: TRBD2
CDR3: CASSTAGNDSPLHF; DNA: TGTGCCAGTAGTACCGCAGGGAATGATTCACCCCTCCACTTT; J: TRBJ1-6; V: TRBV19; size: .; D: .
CDR3: CATSDLGQGTNTGELFF; DNA: TGTGCCACCAGTGATTTGGGACAGGGGACGAACACCGGGGAGCTGTTTTTT; J: TRBJ2-2; V: TRBV24-1; size: .; D: TRBD1
CDR3: CASSEQGANGYTF; DNA: TGTGCCAGCAGTGAACAGGGGGCGAATGGCTACACCTTC; J: TRBJ1-2; V: TRBV28; size: few; D: TRBD1
CDR3: CASSPPPQVEYGYTF; DNA: TGTGCCAGCTCACCCCCCCCACAGGTTGAGTATGGCTACACCTTC; J: TRBJ1-2; V: TRBV18; size: .; D: .
CDR3: CATSGTGQGNTEAFF; DNA: TGTGCCACCAGTGGGACGGGACAGGGGAACACTGAAGCTTTCTTT; J: TRBJ1-1; V: TRBV24-1; size: .; D: TRBD1
CDR3: CASSRQYTEAFF; DNA: TGTGCCAGTAGCAGACAATACACTGAAGCTTTCTTT; J: TRBJ1-1; V: TRBV19; size: few; D: .
CDR3: CSVSVASGNYEQYF; DNA: TGCAGCGTTTCCGTCGCTAGCGGGAACTACGAGCAGTACTTC; J: TRBJ2-7; V: TRBV29-1; size: .; D: TRBD2
CDR3: CASIDTGSQPQHF; DNA: TGTGCCAGTATAGACACCGGTAGTCAGCCCCAGCATTTT; J: TRBJ1-5; V: TRBV19; size: .; D: .
CDR3: CATSRGGLGSNQPQHF; DNA: TGTGCCACATCGAGGGGGGGGCTGGGGAGCAATCAGCCCCAGCATTTT; J: TRBJ1-5; V: TRBV27; size: .; D: .
CDR3: CASSLAYNQPQHF; DNA: TGTGCCAGCAGTTTAGCCTACAATCAGCCCCAGCATTTT; J: TRBJ1-5; V: TRBV6-5; size: .; D: .
CDR3: CASSEGTSGLVDGELFF; DNA: TGTGCCAGCAGTGAAGGGACTAGCGGACTAGTGGACGGGGAGCTGTTTTTT; J: TRBJ2-2; V: TRBV2; size: .; D: TRBD2
CDR3: CASSLLGLSYEQYF; DNA: TGTGCCAGCAGTCTCCTGGGACTGAGCTACGAGCAGTACTTC; J: TRBJ2-7; V: TRBV27; size: .; D: .
CDR3: CASIGGGLGETQYF; DNA: TGTGCCAGTATTGGGGGAGGCCTAGGGGAGACCCAGTACTTC; J: TRBJ2-5; V: TRBV19; size: .; D: .
CDR3: CATSDGTRREQYF; DNA: TGTGCCACCAGCGACGGGACACGCCGGGAGCAGTACTTC; J: TRBJ2-7; V: TRBV15; size: .; D: .
CDR3: CAISETGSQPQHF; DNA: TGTGCCATCAGTGAGACGGGGAGTCAGCCCCAGCATTTT; J: TRBJ1-5; V: TRBV10-3; size: .; D: .
CDR3: CASSPNRNIGEQYF; DNA: TGTGCCAGCAGCCCTAACAGGAATATCGGGGAGCAGTACTTC; J: TRBJ2-7; V: TRBV7-9; size: .; D: .
CDR3: CASSFTQGYYRNTEAFF; DNA: TGTGCCAGCAGCTTTACCCAGGGTTACTACCGGAACACTGAAGCTTTCTTT; J: TRBJ1-1; V: TRBV5-8; size: few; D: .
CDR3: CASSFFSGKVADTQYF; DNA: TGTGCCAGCAGCTTCTTTTCCGGGAAGGTGGCAGATACGCAGTATTTT; J: TRBJ2-3; V: TRBV5-6; size: .; D: .
CDR3: CASSTRDRFGYEQYF; DNA: TGTGCCAGCAGCACTAGGGATCGATTTGGGTACGAGCAGTACTTC; J: TRBJ2-7; V: TRBV11-3; size: .; D: .
CDR3: CASSLVLAGAYNEQFF; DNA: TGCGCCAGCAGCCTAGTACTAGCGGGAGCCTACAATGAGCAGTTCTTC; J: TRBJ2-1; V: TRBV4-1; size: .; D: TRBD2
CDR3: CAISESRRVGNQPQHF; DNA: TGTGCCATCAGTGAGTCTCGCAGGGTGGGCAATCAGCCCCAGCATTTT; J: TRBJ1-5; V: TRBV10-3; size: .; D: .
CDR3: CASSTGQGAYYTF; DNA: TGCGCCAGCAGCACCGGACAGGGGGCATACTACACCTTC; J: TRBJ1-2; V: TRBV5-1; size: .; D: TRBD1
CDR3: CASSLQPTKPYEQYF; DNA: TGTGCCAGCAGCCTCCAACCAACTAAACCCTACGAGCAGTACTTC; J: TRBJ2-7; V: TRBV11-3; size: .; D: .
CDR3: CASSPLSGELFF; DNA: TGTGCCAGCAGTCCCCTGTCCGGGGAGCTGTTTTTT; J: TRBJ2-2; V: TRBV2; size: .; D: .
CDR3: CASSEATGGKTEAFF; DNA: TGTGCCAGCAGTGAAGCGACAGGGGGCAAGACTGAAGCTTTCTTT; J: TRBJ1-1; V: TRBV6-1; size: once; D: TRBD1
CDR3: CASSQDRVDTQYF; DNA: TGTGCCAGCAGCCAAGATCGGGTAGATACGCAGTATTTT; J: TRBJ2-3; V: TRBV3-1/TRBV3-2; size: once; D: .
CDR3: CASSLASGRAFLYF; DNA: TGTGCCAGCAGTCTGGCTAGCGGGAGGGCCTTTTTGTACTTC; J: TRBJ2-4; V: TRBV2; size: .; D: TRBD2
CDR3: CASSLGLAGTDTQYF; DNA: TGTGCCAGCAGCTTAGGACTAGCGGGAACAGATACGCAGTATTTT; J: TRBJ2-3; V: TRBV7-8; size: .; D: TRBD2
CDR3: CASSLRQGARGANVLTF; DNA: TGTGCCAGCAGCTTGCGGCAGGGGGCGCGGGGGGCCAACGTCCTGACTTTC; J: TRBJ2-6; V: TRBV5-4; size: .; D: TRBD1
CDR3: CASRLAGMPRVNEQFF; DNA: TGTGCCAGCCGCCTAGCGGGAATGCCGAGGGTGAATGAGCAGTTCTTC; J: TRBJ2-1; V: TRBV27; size: .; D: TRBD2
CDR3: CASSPPGANYGYTF; DNA: TGCGCCAGCAGCCCCCCAGGGGCTAACTATGGCTACACCTTC; J: TRBJ1-2; V: TRBV4-1; size: .; D: .
CDR3: CASTWAGAEAQHF; DNA: TGTGCCAGTACTTGGGCGGGGGCAGAGGCCCAGCATTTT; J: TRBJ1-5; V: TRBV19; size: .; D: .
CDR3: CASSIYNRDRGETQYF; DNA: TGTGCCAGTAGTATATATAACCGGGACAGGGGTGAGACCCAGTACTTC; J: TRBJ2-5; V: TRBV19; size: .; D: TRBD1
CDR3: CASSSSSRGYGYTF; DNA: TGTGCCAGCAGCTCGTCGTCCCGAGGTTATGGCTACACCTTC; J: TRBJ1-2; V: TRBV7-8; size: .; D: .